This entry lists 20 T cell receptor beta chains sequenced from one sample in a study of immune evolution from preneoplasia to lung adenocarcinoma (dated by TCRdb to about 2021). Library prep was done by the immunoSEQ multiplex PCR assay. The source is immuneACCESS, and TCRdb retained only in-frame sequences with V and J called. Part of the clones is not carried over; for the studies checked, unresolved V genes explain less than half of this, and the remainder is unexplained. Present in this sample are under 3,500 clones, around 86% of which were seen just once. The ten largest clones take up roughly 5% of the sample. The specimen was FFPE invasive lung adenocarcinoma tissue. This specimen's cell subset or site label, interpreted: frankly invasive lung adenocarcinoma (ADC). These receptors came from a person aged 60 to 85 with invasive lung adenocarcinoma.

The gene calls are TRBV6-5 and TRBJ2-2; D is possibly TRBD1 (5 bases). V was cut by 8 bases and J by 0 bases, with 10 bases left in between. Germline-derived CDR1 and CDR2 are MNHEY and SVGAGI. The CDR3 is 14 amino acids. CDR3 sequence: CASSRQPNTGELFF. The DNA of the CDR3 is TGTGCCAGCTCGAGACAGCCGAACACCGGGGAGCTGTTTTTT.

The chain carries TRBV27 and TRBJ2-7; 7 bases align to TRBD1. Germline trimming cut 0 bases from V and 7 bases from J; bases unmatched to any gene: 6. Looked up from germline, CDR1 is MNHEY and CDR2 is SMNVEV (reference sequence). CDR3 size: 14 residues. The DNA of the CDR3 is TGTGCCAGCAGTTTATCGCACAGGGGTCAGGAGCAGTACTTC. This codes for CASSLSHRGQEQYF.

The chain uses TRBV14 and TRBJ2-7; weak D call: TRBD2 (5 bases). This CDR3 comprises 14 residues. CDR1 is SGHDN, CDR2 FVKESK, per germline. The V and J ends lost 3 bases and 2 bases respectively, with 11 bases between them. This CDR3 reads CASSQRPGTYEQYF. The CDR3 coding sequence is TGTGCCAGCAGCCAGAGACCCGGGACCTACGAGCAGTACTTC. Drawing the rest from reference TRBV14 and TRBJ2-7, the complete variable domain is EAGVTQFPSHSVIEKGQTVTLRCDPISGHDNLYWYRRVMGKEIKFLLHFVKESKQDESGMPNNRFLAERTGGTYSTLKVQPAELEDSGVYFCASSQRPGTYEQYFGPGTRLTVT.

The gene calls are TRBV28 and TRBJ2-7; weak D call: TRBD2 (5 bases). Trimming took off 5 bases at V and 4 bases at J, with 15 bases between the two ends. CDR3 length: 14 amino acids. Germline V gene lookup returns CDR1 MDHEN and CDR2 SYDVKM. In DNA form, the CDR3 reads TGTGCCAGCAGTGCCTCGGGGTCAATATACGAGCAGTACTTC. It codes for CASSASGSIYEQYF.

The DNA for the CDR3 is TGTGCCAGCAGCCCCAACTCAGGGACAGATACGCAGTATTTT. Its protein is CASSPNSGTDTQYF. The V gene is TRBV11-2, the J gene TRBJ2-3, with D maybe TRBD1 (5 bases). There are 14 residues in the CDR3. The V gene lost 5 bases and the J gene lost 3 bases, with 12 bases spanning the gap. The V gene's germline CDR1 is SGHAT and CDR2 FQNNGV.

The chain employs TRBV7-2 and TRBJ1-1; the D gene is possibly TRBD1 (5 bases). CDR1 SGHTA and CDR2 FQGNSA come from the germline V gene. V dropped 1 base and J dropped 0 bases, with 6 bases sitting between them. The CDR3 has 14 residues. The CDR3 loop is CASSLVGVNTEAFF. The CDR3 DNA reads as TGTGCCAGCAGCTTAGTGGGGGTGAACACTGAAGCTTTCTTT.

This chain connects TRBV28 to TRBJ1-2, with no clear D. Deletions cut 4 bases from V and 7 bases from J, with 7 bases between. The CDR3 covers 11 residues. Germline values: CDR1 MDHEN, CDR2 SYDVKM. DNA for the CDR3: TGTGCCAGCAGTTACAGCGGTGGCTACACCTTC. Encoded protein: CASSYSGGYTF.

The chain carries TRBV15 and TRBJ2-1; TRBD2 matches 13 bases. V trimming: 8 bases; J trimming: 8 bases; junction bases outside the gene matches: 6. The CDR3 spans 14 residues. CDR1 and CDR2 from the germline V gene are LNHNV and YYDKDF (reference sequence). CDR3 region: CATGRLAGGHEQFF. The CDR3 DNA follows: TGTGCCACCGGAAGACTAGCGGGGGGACATGAGCAGTTCTTC.

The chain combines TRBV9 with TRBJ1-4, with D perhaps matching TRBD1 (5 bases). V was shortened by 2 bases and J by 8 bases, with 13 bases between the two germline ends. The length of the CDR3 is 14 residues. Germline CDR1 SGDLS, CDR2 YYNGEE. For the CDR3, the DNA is TGTGCCAGCAGCGTTGGGGGTGTGGAGGAAAAACTGTTTTTT. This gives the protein CASSVGGVEEKLFF. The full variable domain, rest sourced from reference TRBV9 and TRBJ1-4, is DSGVTQTPKHLITATGQRVTLRCSPRSGDLSVYWYQQSLDQGLQFLIQYYNGEERAKGNILERFSAQQFPDLHSELNLSSLELGDSALYFCASSVGGVEEKLFFGSGTQLSVL.

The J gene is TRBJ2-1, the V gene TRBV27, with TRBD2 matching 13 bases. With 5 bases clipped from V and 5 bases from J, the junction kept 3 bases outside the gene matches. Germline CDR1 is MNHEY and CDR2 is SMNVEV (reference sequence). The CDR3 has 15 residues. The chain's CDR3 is CASSLGLAGNNEQFF. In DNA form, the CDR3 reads TGTGCCAGCAGTCTGGGACTAGCGGGAAACAATGAGCAGTTCTTC.

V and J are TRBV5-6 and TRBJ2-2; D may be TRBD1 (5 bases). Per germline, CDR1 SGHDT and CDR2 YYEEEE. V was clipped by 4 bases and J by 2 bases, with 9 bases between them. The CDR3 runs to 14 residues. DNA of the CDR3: TGTGCCAGCAGCGGACACCTTAACACCGGGGAGCTGTTTTTT. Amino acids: CASSGHLNTGELFF.

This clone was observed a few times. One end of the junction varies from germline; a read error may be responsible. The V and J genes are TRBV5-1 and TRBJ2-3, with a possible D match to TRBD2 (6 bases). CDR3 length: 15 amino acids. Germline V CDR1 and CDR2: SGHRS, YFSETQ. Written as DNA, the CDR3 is TGCTCCAGCAGCCTAGGTGGGCGGGATTTAGATACGCAGTATTTT. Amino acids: CSSSLGGRDLDTQYF.

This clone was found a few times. In DNA form, the CDR3 reads TGCAGCGTATCACAGGGTCTCCAAAACATTCAGTACTTC. Translated, it gives CSVSQGLQNIQYF. J is TRBJ2-4 and V is TRBV29-1, with D perhaps TRBD1 (6 bases). CDR1 SQVTM and CDR2 ANQGSEA come from the germline V gene. This CDR3 has 13 amino acids. Trimming removed 6 bases from V and 5 bases from J, with 14 bases in between.

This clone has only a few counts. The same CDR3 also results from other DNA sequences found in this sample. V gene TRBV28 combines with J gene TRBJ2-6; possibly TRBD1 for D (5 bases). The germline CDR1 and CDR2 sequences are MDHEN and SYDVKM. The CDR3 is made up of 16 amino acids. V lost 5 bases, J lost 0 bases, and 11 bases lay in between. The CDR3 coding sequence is TGTGCCAGCAGTCCCCAGGGTTTCTCTGGGGCCAACGTCCTGACTTTC. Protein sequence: CASSPQGFSGANVLTF.

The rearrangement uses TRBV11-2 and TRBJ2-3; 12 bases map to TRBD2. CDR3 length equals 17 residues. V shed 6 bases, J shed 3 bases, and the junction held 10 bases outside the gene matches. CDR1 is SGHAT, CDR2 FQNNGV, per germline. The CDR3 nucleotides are TGTGCCAGCAGGCAGCCTCTAGCGGGAGGGCCAACAGATACGCAGTATTTT. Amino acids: CASRQPLAGGPTDTQYF.

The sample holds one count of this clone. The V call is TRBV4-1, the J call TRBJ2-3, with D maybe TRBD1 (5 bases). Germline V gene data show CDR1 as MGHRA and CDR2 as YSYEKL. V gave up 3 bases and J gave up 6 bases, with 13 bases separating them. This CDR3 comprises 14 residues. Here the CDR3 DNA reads TGCGCCAGCAGCCACGACAGCTTGGGGGATACGCAGTATTTT. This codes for CASSHDSLGDTQYF.

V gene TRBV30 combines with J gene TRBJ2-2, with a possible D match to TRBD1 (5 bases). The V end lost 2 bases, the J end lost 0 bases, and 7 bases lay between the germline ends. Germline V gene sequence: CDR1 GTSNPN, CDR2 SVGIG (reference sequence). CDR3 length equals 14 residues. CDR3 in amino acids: CAWSWGPNTGELFF. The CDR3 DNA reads TGTGCCTGGAGTTGGGGCCCGAACACCGGGGAGCTGTTTTTT.

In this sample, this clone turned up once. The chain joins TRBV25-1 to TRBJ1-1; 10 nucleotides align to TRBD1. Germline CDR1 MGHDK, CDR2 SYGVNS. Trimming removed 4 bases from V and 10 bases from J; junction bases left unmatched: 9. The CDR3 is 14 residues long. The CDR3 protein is CASSGSWDRGPAFF. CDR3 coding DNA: TGTGCCAGCAGTGGGTCTTGGGACAGGGGTCCAGCTTTCTTT.

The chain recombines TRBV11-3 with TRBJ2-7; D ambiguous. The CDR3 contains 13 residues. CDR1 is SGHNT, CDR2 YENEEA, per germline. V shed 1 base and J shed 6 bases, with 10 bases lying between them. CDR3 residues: CASSLVELGEQYF. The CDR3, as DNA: TGTGCCAGCAGCTTAGTCGAGCTTGGCGAGCAGTACTTC.

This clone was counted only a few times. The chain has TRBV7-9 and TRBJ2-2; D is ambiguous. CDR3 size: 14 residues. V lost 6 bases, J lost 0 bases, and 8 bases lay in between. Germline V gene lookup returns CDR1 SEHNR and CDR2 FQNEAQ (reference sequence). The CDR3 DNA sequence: TGTGCCAGCAGTGCCAGCTCGAACACCGGGGAGCTGTTTTTT. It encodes CASSASSNTGELFF.